This is a list of T cell receptor beta chains from one sample in a study of CXCR3-negative and CXCR3-positive naive CD8 T cells. TCRdb derives one entry per CDR3 protein from the 5' RACE reads, leaving out DNA. The sample has more than 70,000 distinct CDR3 sequences; the top ten hold 0.55% to 0.8%. The sequenced sample consisted of naive CXCR3+ CD8+ T cells from blood. These receptors originate from a human donor in good health. Some clones in this sample may be carry-over from other donors' samples. The CDR3 runs from the conserved cysteine through the conserved F or W.

TRBV14	TRBJ2-3	CASSQEATTDTQYF
TRBV7-2	TRBJ2-7	CASSLIGWGLGSSYEQYF
TRBV12-3/TRBV12-4	TRBJ2-3	CASSRRPVHGTDTQYF
TRBV5-6	TRBJ2-1	CASSLAVRASYNEQFF
TRBV6-2/TRBV6-3	TRBJ2-7	CASNLEGPPYEQYF
TRBV5-1	TRBJ1-5	CASSLMGGPQHF
TRBV6-5	TRBJ2-1	CASSNSWDTDGPYNEQFF
TRBV20-1	TRBJ2-7	CSARDGQGPYEQYF
TRBV28	TRBJ1-5	CASSFWISQPQHF
TRBV29-1	TRBJ2-1	CSLATYNEQFF
TRBV2	TRBJ2-3	CASRGVITLTTDTQYF
TRBV25-1	TRBJ2-3	CASSGHWGRDTQYF
TRBV29-1	TRBJ1-2	CSVVAQVDRAYGYTF
TRBV12-3/TRBV12-4	TRBJ1-5	CASSYPMSGALNQPQHF
TRBV29-1	TRBJ1-1	CSVEDPRLPFKNTEAFF
TRBV5-1	TRBJ1-2	CASSLVGAEGYTF
TRBV7-9	TRBJ1-5	CASSLGYQPQHF
TRBV27	TRBJ1-5	CASSRQDSEPQHF
TRBV15	TRBJ1-4	CATSSSTGRNEKLFF
TRBV20-1	TRBJ1-5	CSATGDSENQPQHF
TRBV7-2	TRBJ2-1	CASSPPGPSGPYNEQFF
TRBV27	TRBJ1-6	CASSSGTENPPLHF
TRBV7-9	TRBJ2-4	CASSMSRGGIAKNIQYF
TRBV2	TRBJ2-1	CASSSVVQGRGNEQFF
TRBV20-1	TRBJ1-5	CSARGSGTENTLYSNQPQHF
TRBV7-9	TRBJ1-6	CASSSGPNSPLHF
TRBV5-1	TRBJ2-3	CASSGGGRIGDTQYF
TRBV28	TRBJ2-5	CASRHGAGDIQETQYF
TRBV5-1	TRBJ2-1	CASSLVGLDEQFF
TRBV9	TRBJ2-3	CATSVASQTDTQYF
TRBV6-2/TRBV6-3	TRBJ2-7	CASSEWTGRTYEQYF
TRBV6-2/TRBV6-3	TRBJ1-5	CASRHEDRGYTQPQHF
TRBV5-1	TRBJ2-1	CASSLALAGATSNEQFF
TRBV5-1	TRBJ2-1	CASSLQGAYNEQFF
TRBV29-1	TRBJ2-7	CSVAQHYEQYF
TRBV7-3	TRBJ2-3	CASSFGSGVQYF
TRBV7-8	TRBJ2-4	CASGHQPGARLVENIQYF
TRBV28	TRBJ2-7	CASSLTATYEQYF
TRBV28	TRBJ2-2	CASSFSGELFF
TRBV5-1	TRBJ2-1	CASSSEILGFSYNEQFF
TRBV7-9	TRBJ1-5	CASSLGAQPQHF
TRBV7-2	TRBJ2-7	CASSPGQSFYEQYF